The entry below gives a single T cell receptor (beta chain) sequence along with its context. Its cognate antigen is unknown. With 7 bases clipped from V and 6 bases from J, the junction kept 4 bases outside the gene matches. The CDR3 has 12 amino acids. In germline, CDR1 is LNHDA, CDR2 SQIVND (reference sequence). The data are from a study of siplizumab effects on memory and regulatory T cells. Whole-study results and caveats: Naive or memory phenotype was unassignable for roughly 80-96% of proliferating CD4+ or CD8+ clones. Siplizumab significantly lowered the alloreactive sequences that could be traced to unstimulated CD4+ memory cells. Proliferating Tregs in siplizumab cultures were never verified as suppressive.

Measured with immunoSEQ multiplex PCR; TCRdb has only the in-frame clones, and not every one. Of around 94,000 clones in the sample, roughly 90% were seen once. The sequenced sample was CD4+ T cells sorted from blood. The genes are TRBV19 and TRBJ1-2, with 8 bases matching TRBD1. The clonotype comes from a human donor in good health. CDR3 coding DNA: TGTGCCAGTACCCGGACAGGGAATGGCTACACCTTC. Translating gives CASTRTGNGYTF.